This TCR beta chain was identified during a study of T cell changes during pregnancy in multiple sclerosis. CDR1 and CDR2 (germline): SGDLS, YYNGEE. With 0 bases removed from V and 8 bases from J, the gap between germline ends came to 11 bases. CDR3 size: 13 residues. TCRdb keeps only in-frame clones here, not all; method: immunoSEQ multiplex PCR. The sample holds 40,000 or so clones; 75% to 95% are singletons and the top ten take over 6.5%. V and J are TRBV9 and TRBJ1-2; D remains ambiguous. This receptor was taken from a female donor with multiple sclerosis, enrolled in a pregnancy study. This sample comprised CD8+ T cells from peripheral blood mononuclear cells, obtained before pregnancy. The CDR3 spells CASSVAGNPGYTF. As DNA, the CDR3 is TGTGCCAGCAGCGTAGCGGGGAACCCCGGCTACACCTTC.